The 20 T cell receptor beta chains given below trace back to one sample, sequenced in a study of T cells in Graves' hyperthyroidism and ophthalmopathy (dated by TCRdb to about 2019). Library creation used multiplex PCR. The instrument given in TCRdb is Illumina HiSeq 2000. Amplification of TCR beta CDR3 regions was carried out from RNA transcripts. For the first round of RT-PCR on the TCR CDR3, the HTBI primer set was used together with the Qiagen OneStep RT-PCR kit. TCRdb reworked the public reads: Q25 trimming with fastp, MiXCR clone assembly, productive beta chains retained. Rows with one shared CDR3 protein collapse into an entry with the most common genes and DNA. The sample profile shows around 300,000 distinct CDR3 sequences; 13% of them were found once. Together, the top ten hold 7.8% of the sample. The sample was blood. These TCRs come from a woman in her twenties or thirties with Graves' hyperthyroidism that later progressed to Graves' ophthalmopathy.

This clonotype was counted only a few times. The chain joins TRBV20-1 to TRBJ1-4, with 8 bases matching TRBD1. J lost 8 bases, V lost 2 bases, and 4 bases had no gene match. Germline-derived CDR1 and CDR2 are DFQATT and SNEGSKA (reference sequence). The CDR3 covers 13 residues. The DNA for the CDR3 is TGCAGTGCTAGACCGAGACAGGGGGAAAAACTGTTTTTT. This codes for CSARPRQGEKLFF.

The CDR3 DNA is TGTGCCAGCAAATACCAGGGGGTAATTGACACTGAAGCTTTCTTT. It codes for CASKYQGVIDTEAFF. V gene TRBV6-1 combines with J gene TRBJ1-1; TRBD1 agrees at 7 bases. The CDR3 has 15 amino acids. Per the germline V gene, CDR1 is MNHNS and CDR2 is SASEGT. With 7 bases clipped from V and 3 bases from J, the junction kept 11 bases outside the gene matches.

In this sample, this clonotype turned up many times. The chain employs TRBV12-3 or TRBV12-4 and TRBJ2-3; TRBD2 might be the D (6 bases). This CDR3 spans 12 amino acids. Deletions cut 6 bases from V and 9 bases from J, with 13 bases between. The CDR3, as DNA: TGTGCCAGCAGACGGGACTCCAGAACGCAGTATTTT. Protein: CASRRDSRTQYF.

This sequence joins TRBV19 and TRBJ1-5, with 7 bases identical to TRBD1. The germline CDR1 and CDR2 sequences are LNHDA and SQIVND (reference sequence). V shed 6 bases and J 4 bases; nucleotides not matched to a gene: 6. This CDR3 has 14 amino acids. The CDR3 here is CASSKTGVNQPQHF. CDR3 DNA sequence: TGTGCCAGTAGCAAAACAGGGGTGAATCAGCCCCAGCATTTT.

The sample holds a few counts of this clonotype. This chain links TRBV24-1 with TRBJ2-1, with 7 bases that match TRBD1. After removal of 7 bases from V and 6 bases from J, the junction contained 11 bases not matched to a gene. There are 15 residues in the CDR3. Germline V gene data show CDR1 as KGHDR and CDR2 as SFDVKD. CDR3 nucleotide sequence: TGTGCCACCAGGGGAGAGACAGGGCTTTCCAATGAGCAGTTCTTC. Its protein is CATRGETGLSNEQFF.

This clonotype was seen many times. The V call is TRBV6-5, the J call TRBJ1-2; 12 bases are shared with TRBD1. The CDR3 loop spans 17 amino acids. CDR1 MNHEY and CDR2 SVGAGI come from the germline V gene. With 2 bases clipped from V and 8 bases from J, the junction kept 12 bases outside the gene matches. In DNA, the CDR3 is TGTGCCAGCAGTTACATGGGACAGGGGGCGCAAAAAGAAGGCTACACCTTC. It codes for CASSYMGQGAQKEGYTF.

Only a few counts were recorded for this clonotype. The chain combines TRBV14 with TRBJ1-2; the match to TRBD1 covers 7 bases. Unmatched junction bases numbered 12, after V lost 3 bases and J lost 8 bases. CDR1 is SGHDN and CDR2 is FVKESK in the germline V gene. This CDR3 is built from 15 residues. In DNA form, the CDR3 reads TGTGCCAGCAGCCAGGGTTACAGGGGACTAGGCGGCTACACCTTC. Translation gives CASSQGYRGLGGYTF.

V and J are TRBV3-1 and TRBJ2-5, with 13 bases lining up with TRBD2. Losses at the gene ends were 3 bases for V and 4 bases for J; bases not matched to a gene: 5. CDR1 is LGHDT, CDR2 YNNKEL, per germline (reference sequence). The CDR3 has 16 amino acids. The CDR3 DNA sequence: TGTGCCAGCAGCCATCGGACTAGCGGGAGTAGAGAGACCCAGTACTTC. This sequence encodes CASSHRTSGSRETQYF.

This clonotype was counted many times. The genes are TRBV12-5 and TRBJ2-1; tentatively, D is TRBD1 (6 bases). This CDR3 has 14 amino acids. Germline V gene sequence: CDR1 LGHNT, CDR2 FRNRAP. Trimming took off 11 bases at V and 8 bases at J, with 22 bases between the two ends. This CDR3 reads CASRPTGLSDEQFF. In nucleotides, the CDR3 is TGTGCTTCCCGTCCCACAGGGCTTTCAGATGAGCAGTTCTTC.

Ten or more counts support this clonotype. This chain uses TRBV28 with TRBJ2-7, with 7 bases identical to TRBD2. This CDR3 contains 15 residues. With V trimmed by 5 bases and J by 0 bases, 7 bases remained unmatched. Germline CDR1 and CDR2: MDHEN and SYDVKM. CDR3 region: CASSVWWEGSYEQYF. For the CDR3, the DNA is TGTGCCAGCAGTGTGTGGTGGGAGGGCTCCTACGAGCAGTACTTC. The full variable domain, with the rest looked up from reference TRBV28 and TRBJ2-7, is DVKVTQSSRYLVKRTGEKVFLECVQDMDHENMFWYRQDPGLGLRLIYFSYDVKMKEKGDIPEGYSVSREKKERFSLILESASTNQTSMYLCASSVWWEGSYEQYFGPGTRLTVT.

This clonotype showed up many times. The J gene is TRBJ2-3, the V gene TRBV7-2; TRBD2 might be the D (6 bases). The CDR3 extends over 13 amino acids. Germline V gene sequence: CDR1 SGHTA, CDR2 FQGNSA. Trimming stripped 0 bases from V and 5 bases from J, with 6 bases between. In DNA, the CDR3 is TGTGCCAGCAGCTTAGCGGGAGGAGATACGCAGTATTTT. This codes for CASSLAGGDTQYF.

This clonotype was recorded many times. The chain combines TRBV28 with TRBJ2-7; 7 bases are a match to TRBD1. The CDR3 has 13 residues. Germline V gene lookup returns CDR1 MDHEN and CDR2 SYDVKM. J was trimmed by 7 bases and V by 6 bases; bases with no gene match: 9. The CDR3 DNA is TGTGCCAGCAGAACCGACAGGGTTTGGGAGCAGTACTTC. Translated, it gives CASRTDRVWEQYF.

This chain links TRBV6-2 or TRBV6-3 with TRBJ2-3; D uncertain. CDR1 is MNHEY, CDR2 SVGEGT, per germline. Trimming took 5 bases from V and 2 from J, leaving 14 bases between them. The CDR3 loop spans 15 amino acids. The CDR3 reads CASSRVGRYTDTQYF. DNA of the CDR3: TGTGCCAGCAGTCGGGTGGGAAGGTACACAGATACGCAGTATTTT.

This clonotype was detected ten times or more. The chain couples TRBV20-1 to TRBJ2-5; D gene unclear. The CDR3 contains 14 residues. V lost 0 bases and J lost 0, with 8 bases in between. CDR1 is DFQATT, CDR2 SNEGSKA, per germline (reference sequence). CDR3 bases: TGCAGTGCTAGAGATCAGTACAACCAAGAGACCCAGTACTTC. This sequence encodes CSARDQYNQETQYF.

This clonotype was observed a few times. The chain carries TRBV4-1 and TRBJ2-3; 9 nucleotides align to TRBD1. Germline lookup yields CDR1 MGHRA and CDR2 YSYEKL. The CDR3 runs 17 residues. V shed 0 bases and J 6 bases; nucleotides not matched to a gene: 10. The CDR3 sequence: CASSQDTGGAKRDTQYF. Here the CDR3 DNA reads TGCGCCAGCAGCCAAGACACAGGGGGCGCAAAGAGGGATACGCAGTATTTT.

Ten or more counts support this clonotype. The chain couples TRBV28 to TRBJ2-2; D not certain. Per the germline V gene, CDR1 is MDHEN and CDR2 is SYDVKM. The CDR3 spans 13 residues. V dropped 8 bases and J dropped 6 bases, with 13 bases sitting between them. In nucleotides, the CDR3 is TGTGCCAGCGGCGCCGCGTCGGCCGGGGAGCTGTTTTTT. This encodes CASGAASAGELFF.

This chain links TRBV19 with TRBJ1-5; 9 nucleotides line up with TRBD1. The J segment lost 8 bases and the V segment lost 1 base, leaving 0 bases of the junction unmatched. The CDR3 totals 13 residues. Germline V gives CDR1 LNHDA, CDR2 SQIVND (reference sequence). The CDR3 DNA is TGTGCCAGTAGTATAGGGACAGGGGAGCCCCAGCATTTT. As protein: CASSIGTGEPQHF.

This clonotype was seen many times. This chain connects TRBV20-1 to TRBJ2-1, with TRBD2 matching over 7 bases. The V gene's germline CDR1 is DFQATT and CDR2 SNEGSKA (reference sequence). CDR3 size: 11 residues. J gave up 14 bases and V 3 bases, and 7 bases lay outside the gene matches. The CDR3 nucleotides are TGCAGTGCTAGGACTAGCCCGAGGGAGTTCTTC. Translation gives CSARTSPREFF.

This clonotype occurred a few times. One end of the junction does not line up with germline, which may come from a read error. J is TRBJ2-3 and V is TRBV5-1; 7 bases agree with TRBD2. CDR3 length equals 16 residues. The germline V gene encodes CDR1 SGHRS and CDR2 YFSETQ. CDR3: CASSLPPETSRDTQYF. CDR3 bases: TGCGCCAGCAGCTTACCACCTGAGACTAGCAGAGATACGCAGTATTTT.

CDR3 DNA: TGTGCCAGCAGTACCCTCAACCTAGCGGGGGCCCTCGAGGAGCAGTACTTC. Translating gives CASSTLNLAGALEEQYF. The rearrangement joins TRBV12-3 or TRBV12-4 to TRBJ2-7; 10 nucleotides agree with TRBD2. The V segment lost 5 bases and the J segment 7 bases; nucleotides outside the gene matches: 17. The CDR3 is 17 residues long.